The next 4 T cell receptor beta chains were all read from a single sample in a study of shared clonotypes between healthy human individuals (dated by TCRdb to the early 2020s). Libraries came from the immunoSEQ multiplex PCR assay. The source is immuneACCESS, and TCRdb retained only in-frame sequences with V and J called. Part of the clones is not carried over; for the studies checked, unresolved V genes explain less than half of this, and the remainder is unexplained. This sample is represented by approximately 710,000 clones; about 92% of them were singletons. Less than 40% of the sample is held by the ten biggest clonotypes. Sequenced sample: memory CD8+ T cells from PBMCs. The meaning of the sample's cell subset or site label: CD45RO+ cells pooled with CCR7-negative TemRA cells. These receptors all come from a man between 18 and 35 years old in good health. Some clones in this sample may be carry-over from other donors' samples.

This rearrangement joins TRBV2 to TRBJ1-1, with D possibly being TRBD1 (5 bases). Per germline, CDR1 SNHLY and CDR2 FYNNEI. The CDR3 consists of 15 residues. Trimming took off 4 bases at V and 3 bases at J, with 15 bases between the two ends. CDR3 sequence: CASSVYIGGDTEAFF. In DNA, the CDR3 is TGTGCCAGCAGTGTTTACATCGGAGGGGACACTGAAGCTTTCTTT. Combining the CDR3 with reference TRBV2 and TRBJ1-1 gives the whole variable domain EPEVTQTPSHQVTQMGQEVILRCVPISNHLYFYWYRQILGQKVEFLVSFYNNEISEKSEIFDDQFSVERPDGSNFTLKIRSTKLEDSAMYFCASSVYIGGDTEAFFGQGTRLTVV.

J is TRBJ1-4 and V is TRBV7-9; 8 bases fit TRBD1. Germline V CDR1 and CDR2: SEHNR, FQNEAQ (reference sequence). There are 15 residues in the CDR3. With 5 bases clipped from V and 7 bases from J, the junction kept 9 bases outside the gene matches. The CDR3 loop is CASSKRTGLIEKLFF. CDR3 sequence (DNA): TGTGCCAGCAGCAAGAGGACAGGGCTTATTGAAAAACTGTTTTTT.

A word on this clone: Within the sample, other DNA sequences also encode this same CDR3. The chain employs TRBV29-1 and TRBJ2-7, with D perhaps TRBD2 (5 bases). V lost 3 bases and J 3 bases, leaving 6 bases between the germline ends. The germline gives CDR1 SQVTM, CDR2 ANQGSEA. This CDR3 has 11 residues. The CDR3 protein is CSVDGGYEQYF. Here the CDR3 DNA reads TGCAGCGTTGACGGAGGCTACGAGCAGTACTTC.

V and J are TRBV7-9 and TRBJ2-7; TRBD2 is a possible D gene (5 bases). The CDR3 has 13 amino acids. CDR1 and CDR2 from the germline V gene are SEHNR and FQNEAQ (reference sequence). V was trimmed by 4 bases and J by 6 bases, leaving 13 bases between them. The CDR3 nucleotides read TGTGCCAGCAGCTACACTAGTGCTCGCGAGCAGTACTTC. It codes for CASSYTSAREQYF.